Shown below are 27 T cell receptor beta chains from a single sample sequenced in a study of cytomegalovirus exposure and HLA in healthy donors. 60 Vbeta and 13 Jbeta primers were used in PCR. Generated by immunoSEQ multiplex PCR, the TCRdb table keeps only in-frame clones and is missing some. The table has 210,000 or so clones, about 89% seen once. What was sequenced was PBMCs. These receptors were taken from a woman aged 18-30 years in good health and CMV-seronegative.

The rearrangement uses TRBV7-9 and TRBJ1-4; 9 bases fit TRBD1. V lost 4 bases to trimming and J lost 7 bases; unmatched junction nucleotides: 7. This CDR3 has 15 amino acids. Germline values: CDR1 SEHNR, CDR2 FQNEAQ (reference sequence). The CDR3 DNA is TGTGCCAGCAGCTCCAGGACAGGGGAAGGTGAAAAACTGTTTTTT. Protein: CASSSRTGEGEKLFF. The full variable domain, with the rest looked up from reference TRBV7-9 and TRBJ1-4, is DTGVSQNPRHKITKRGQNVTFRCDPISEHNRLYWYRQTLGQGPEFLTYFQNEAQLEKSRLLSDRFSAERPKGSFSTLEIQRTEQGDSAMYLCASSSRTGEGEKLFFGSGTQLSVL.

This chain links TRBV6-4 with TRBJ2-1, with TRBD1 matching over 7 bases. In germline, CDR1 is MRHNA, CDR2 SNTAGT. The CDR3 loop spans 16 amino acids. The ends lost 7 bases at V and 0 bases at J; junction bases unmatched: 9. The CDR3 loop is CASNKEGQSSYNEQFF. CDR3 DNA sequence: TGTGCCAGCAATAAAGAGGGACAGAGCTCCTACAATGAGCAGTTCTTC.

The chain employs TRBV19 and TRBJ1-1; D is perhaps TRBD1 (6 bases). CDR3 length: 15 amino acids. Trimming took 2 bases from V and 5 from J, leaving 15 bases between them. CDR1 is LNHDA, CDR2 SQIVND, per germline (reference sequence). The CDR3: CASSILRTVRTEAFF. The CDR3 bases are TGTGCCAGTAGTATACTAAGGACAGTCAGAACTGAAGCTTTCTTT.

The CDR3 region has the DNA TGTGCCAGCAGCGCAGGGGGCTGGGAGACCCAGTACTTC. Amino acid sequence: CASSAGGWETQYF. The chain is built from TRBV2 and TRBJ2-5, with 8 bases that match TRBD1. J gave up 5 bases and V 6 bases, and 5 bases lay outside the gene matches. Germline CDR1 SNHLY, CDR2 FYNNEI. The length of the CDR3 is 13 residues.

V gene TRBV5-1 combines with J gene TRBJ1-1; tentative D call: TRBD1 (6 bases). Germline V lookup: CDR1 SGHRS, CDR2 YFSETQ. The CDR3 consists of 15 residues. Trimming shortened V by 0 bases and J by 4 bases, and 13 bases separated the two germline ends. The chain's CDR3 is CASSLVGRGSTEAFF. In nucleotides, the CDR3 is TGCGCCAGCAGCTTGGTCGGCAGGGGAAGCACTGAAGCTTTCTTT.

The chain carries TRBV9 and TRBJ2-1; TRBD2 aligns across 7 bases. Germline lookup yields CDR1 SGDLS and CDR2 YYNGEE. Trimming removed 5 bases from V and 2 bases from J; junction bases left unmatched: 10. The length of the CDR3 is 16 residues. CDR3 amino acids: CASRRQAGSPYNEQFF. The CDR3 DNA is TGTGCCAGCAGACGCCAAGCGGGGTCCCCCTACAATGAGCAGTTCTTC.

This chain uses TRBV4-2 with TRBJ2-3; no firm D call. The germline gives CDR1 LGHNA, CDR2 YNFKEQ. Trimming pared 0 bases from V and 4 bases from J, leaving 5 bases between. The CDR3 consists of 13 residues. CDR3 amino acids: CASSQDFADTQYF. Here the CDR3 DNA reads TGTGCCAGCAGCCAAGATTTCGCAGATACGCAGTATTTT.

The sample holds one count of this clone. V and J are TRBV2 and TRBJ2-1, with 10 bases fitting TRBD2. CDR1 and CDR2 from the germline V gene are SNHLY and FYNNEI. The CDR3 consists of 15 residues. The V and J ends lost 4 bases and 10 bases, in that order; junction bases with no gene match: 10. The CDR3 nucleotides are TGTGCCAGCAGTGGGAGCGGGGGGGCATCAAACGAGCAGTTCTTC. Translating gives CASSGSGGASNEQFF. Using reference TRBV2 and TRBJ2-1 for the parts outside the CDR3, the full variable domain is EPEVTQTPSHQVTQMGQEVILRCVPISNHLYFYWYRQILGQKVEFLVSFYNNEISEKSEIFDDQFSVERPDGSNFTLKIRSTKLEDSAMYFCASSGSGGASNEQFFGPGTRLTVL.

This clone occurred once. The rearrangement joins TRBV9 to TRBJ1-4; D possibly corresponds to TRBD1 (6 bases). Germline assignment: CDR1 SGDLS and CDR2 YYNGEE. The CDR3 consists of 16 residues. V shed 4 bases and J shed 5 bases, with 18 bases lying between them. The CDR3 DNA sequence: TGTGCCAGCAGCCCCCCAGGGGCAGTAAGGAATGAAAAACTGTTTTTT. As protein: CASSPPGAVRNEKLFF.

The table lists this clone with a few counts. CDR3 nucleotides: TGTGCCAGTAGTTCCCGGGGGGGGGAGCCAGCTGAAGCTTTCTTT. Translating gives CASSSRGGEPAEAFF. This chain joins TRBV19 and TRBJ1-1, with a tentative D call TRBD1 (5 bases). Trimming shortened V by 5 bases and J by 6 bases, and 19 bases separated the two germline ends. Germline loops: CDR1 LNHDA, CDR2 SQIVND (reference sequence). The CDR3 sequence is 15 residues long.

The gene calls are TRBV6-5 and TRBJ1-1; 8 nucleotides agree with TRBD1. The CDR3 runs 12 residues. The germline V gene has CDR1 MNHEY and CDR2 SVGAGI. Losses at the gene ends were 5 bases for V and 9 bases for J; bases not matched to a gene: 5. The CDR3 region is CASSQGQGKAFF. The CDR3 coding sequence is TGTGCCAGCAGTCAAGGACAGGGTAAAGCTTTCTTT.

CDR3 residues: CASSQFGGQNSYEQYF. The CDR3 coding sequence is TGTGCCAGCAGCCAGTTTGGGGGACAGAACTCCTACGAGCAGTACTTC. The chain employs TRBV14 and TRBJ2-7; 7 nucleotides line up with TRBD1. This CDR3 region has 16 residues. CDR1 and CDR2 (germline): SGHDN, FVKESK. The J segment lost 0 bases and the V segment lost 3 bases, leaving 8 bases of the junction unmatched.

A few counts support this clone. The J gene is TRBJ2-5, the V gene TRBV14; D is uncertain. The V gene lost 1 base and the J gene lost 0 bases, with 12 bases spanning the gap. The CDR3 extends over 16 amino acids. Germline V gene data show CDR1 as SGHDN and CDR2 as FVKESK. For the CDR3, the DNA is TGTGCCAGCAGCCAAGCAAGCCGTCTGTACCAAGAGACCCAGTACTTC. It translates to CASSQASRLYQETQYF.

The chain recombines TRBV2 with TRBJ2-5; a possible D gene is TRBD1 (5 bases). Germline CDR1 reads SNHLY; CDR2 reads FYNNEI. V was cut by 4 bases and J by 1 base, with 7 bases left in between. This CDR3 comprises 13 residues. The CDR3 is CASSGQFQETQYF. The CDR3 region has the DNA TGTGCCAGCAGTGGACAGTTCCAAGAGACCCAGTACTTC. Filled out from reference TRBV2 and TRBJ2-5, the complete variable domain reads EPEVTQTPSHQVTQMGQEVILRCVPISNHLYFYWYRQILGQKVEFLVSFYNNEISEKSEIFDDQFSVERPDGSNFTLKIRSTKLEDSAMYFCASSGQFQETQYFGPGTRLLVL.

The gene calls are TRBV27 and TRBJ1-2; the D gene is possibly TRBD1 (5 bases). This CDR3 is 14 amino acids long. V was pared by 3 bases and J by 1 base, with 9 bases between. CDR1 and CDR2 from the germline V gene are MNHEY and SMNVEV (reference sequence). CDR3 DNA sequence: TGTGCCAGCAGTTTCCGGCAGGGTAACTATGGCTACACCTTC. This translates into CASSFRQGNYGYTF.

Details on this clone: The junction departs from the called germline gene at one end, perhaps through a read error. The chain employs TRBV18 and TRBJ1-1, with 8 bases aligning to TRBD1. CDR1 is KGHSH, CDR2 LQKENI, per germline. The CDR3 length is 14 residues. In DNA, the CDR3 is TGTGCCAACTCACCCCAGGGGGCAAACTCTGAAGCTTTCTTT. The encoded protein is CANSPQGANSEAFF.

This clone was observed a few times. This chain uses TRBV5-1 with TRBJ2-3; D not certain. Trimming took 5 bases from V and 6 from J, leaving 10 bases between them. In germline, CDR1 is SGHRS, CDR2 YFSETQ. The CDR3 has 12 residues. The CDR3 loop is CASSIGHDTQYF. The CDR3, as DNA: TGCGCCAGCAGTATCGGTCATGATACGCAGTATTTT.

The chain is built from TRBV12-5 and TRBJ2-2, with TRBD2 matching over 12 bases. Germline V gene lookup returns CDR1 LGHNT and CDR2 FRNRAP. The CDR3 spans 19 residues. J gave up 4 bases and V 1 base, and 10 bases lay outside the gene matches. In DNA, the CDR3 is TGTGCTAGTGGTTTGGGACTAGCGGGAGAGGGGAAGAGCACCGGGGAGCTGTTTTTT. Translating gives CASGLGLAGEGKSTGELFF.

The chain employs TRBV19 and TRBJ1-5; the D is unclear. Germline CDR1 reads LNHDA; CDR2 reads SQIVND (reference sequence). Trimming removed 10 bases at V and 0 bases at J, with 10 bases between. The CDR3 has 13 residues. Here the CDR3 DNA reads TGTGCCACCCTGGGCAGTAGCAATCAGCCCCAGCATTTT. It yields the protein CATLGSSNQPQHF.

The chain employs TRBV7-9 and TRBJ1-1; no definite D call. The length of the CDR3 is 13 residues. CDR1 is SEHNR and CDR2 is FQNEAQ in the germline V gene (reference sequence). Trimming took off 4 bases at V and 3 bases at J, with 9 bases between the two ends. This chain's CDR3 is CASSSDRYTEAFF. CDR3 in DNA: TGTGCCAGCAGCTCAGATCGATACACTGAAGCTTTCTTT.

The rearrangement joins TRBV5-1 to TRBJ2-4; the D gene is possibly TRBD2 (5 bases). This CDR3 contains 14 residues. The V gene lost 6 bases and the J gene lost 5 bases, with 15 bases spanning the gap. Germline values: CDR1 SGHRS, CDR2 YFSETQ. CDR3 loop: CASMPGGRENIQYF. DNA of the CDR3: TGCGCCAGCATGCCCGGAGGAAGGGAAAACATTCAGTACTTC.

V and J are TRBV4-1 and TRBJ2-7; a possible D gene is TRBD1 (6 bases). V was cut by 2 bases and J by 3 bases, with 14 bases left in between. CDR1 and CDR2 from the germline V gene are MGHRA and YSYEKL. The CDR3 spans 15 residues. The CDR3 protein is CASSQRNTGYYEQYF. CDR3 coding DNA: TGCGCCAGCAGCCAACGCAACACAGGGTACTACGAGCAGTACTTC.

The chain is built from TRBV19 and TRBJ1-5; tentative D call: TRBD1 (5 bases). Germline CDR1 LNHDA, CDR2 SQIVND (reference sequence). The CDR3 has 16 amino acids. Trimming took 0 bases from V and 5 from J, leaving 14 bases between them. In nucleotides, the CDR3 is TGTGCCAGTAGTATAGATATCTCGGCAGGGCATCAGCCCCAGCATTTT. Its translation is CASSIDISAGHQPQHF. Full variable domain (remainder filled in from reference TRBV19 and TRBJ1-5): DGGITQSPKYLFRKEGQNVTLSCEQNLNHDAMYWYRQDPGQGLRLIYYSQIVNDFQKGDIAEGYSVSREKKESFPLTVTSAQKNPTAFYLCASSIDISAGHQPQHFGDGTRLSIL.

A few counts support this clone. The rearrangement joins TRBV7-6 to TRBJ1-5, with TRBD1 matching 10 bases. The CDR3 covers 17 residues. After removal of 5 bases from V and 4 bases from J, the junction contained 11 bases not matched to a gene. Germline V gives CDR1 SGHVS, CDR2 FNYEAQ. The DNA for the CDR3 is TGTGCCAGCAGCCTATCCGTGGGGACAGGGGAGAATCAGCCCCAGCATTTT. It yields the protein CASSLSVGTGENQPQHF.

This chain uses TRBV6-6 with TRBJ2-7, with D unclear. V shed 6 bases and J shed 3 bases, with 9 bases lying between them. The CDR3 consists of 12 residues. Per germline, CDR1 MNHNY and CDR2 SVGAGI (reference sequence). The CDR3 sequence is CASSPNGYEQYF. The CDR3 coding sequence is TGTGCCAGCAGCCCCAACGGCTACGAGCAGTACTTC.

CDR3 amino acids: CASSESRTGLGNEQFF. The CDR3 DNA sequence: TGTGCCAGCAGTGAATCCAGGACAGGGCTGGGAAATGAGCAGTTCTTC. The J gene is TRBJ2-1, the V gene TRBV25-1, with TRBD1 matching 8 bases. This CDR3 comprises 16 residues. Trimming removed 1 base from V and 7 bases from J; junction bases left unmatched: 9. The germline gives CDR1 MGHDK, CDR2 SYGVNS.

This chain links TRBV5-1 with TRBJ2-7; TRBD2 matches 12 bases. The trim removed 4 bases at V and 0 bases at J, leaving 8 bases unmatched. Germline CDR1 reads SGHRS; CDR2 reads YFSETQ. The CDR3 spans 17 residues. The CDR3 spells CASSTRTSGGTSYEQYF. The CDR3 DNA reads as TGCGCCAGCAGCACACGAACTAGCGGGGGGACCTCCTACGAGCAGTACTTC.